The 2 T cell receptor beta chains in this list originate from one sample, sequenced in a study of blood T cells in healthy people across ages. A second 7 to 11 cycle PCR used barcoded and J-beta primers. TCRdb itself ran the 5' RACE reads through MiXCR, one entry per CDR3 protein. The sample contains about 1.8 million distinct CDR3 sequences, about 49% of which appear only once. What was sequenced was blood. The receptors stem from a middle-aged woman in good health.

V gene TRBV15 combines with J gene TRBJ1-5; 9 nucleotides match TRBD1. The J segment lost 4 bases and the V segment lost 9 bases, leaving 1 base of the junction unmatched. The CDR3 has 12 residues. Germline V lookup: CDR1 LNHNV, CDR2 YYDKDF (reference sequence). In nucleotides, the CDR3 is TGTGCCACTGGGACAGGGAATCAGCCCCAGCATTTT. As protein: CATGTGNQPQHF. Using reference TRBV15 and TRBJ1-5 for the parts outside the CDR3, the full variable domain is DAMVIQNPRYQVTQFGKPVTLSCSQTLNHNVMYWYQQKSSQAPKLLFHYYDKDFNNEADTPDNFQSRRPNTSFCFLDIRSPGLGDTAMYLCATGTGNQPQHFGDGTRLSIL.

The rearrangement joins TRBV7-2 to TRBJ2-4; D is tentatively TRBD1 or TRBD2 (5 bases each). The DNA end is more similar to TRBJ2-7, so the J call may be wrong. The CDR3 runs 16 residues. CDR1 and CDR2 from the germline V gene are SGHTA and FQGNSA. For the CDR3, the DNA is TGTGCCAGCAGCGCACACATAGGGGTGGAGGCCTACGAGCAGTACTTC. Its protein product is CASSAHIGVEAYEQYF.